These T cell receptor beta chains were read from a single sample in a study of post-analysis software for immune sequencing data. In TCRdb, the PCR reads were re-called with MiXCR into one record per CDR3 protein. The table lists roughly 730,000 distinct CDR3 sequences, 30% of them singletons. The sample was blood. The origin of the receptors is a girl under 18 with multiple sclerosis. CDR3s include the opening cysteine and the closing phenylalanine or tryptophan.

TRBJ2-7,TRBV11-1,22,CASSLAPGIPGLGGSLFYEQYF
TRBJ1-1,TRBV12-3/TRBV12-4,14,CASSLAFMSTEAFF
TRBJ1-2,TRBV19,13,CASSIAANYGYTF
TRBJ2-3,TRBV24-1,15,CATSEPSGSTDTQYF
TRBJ1-1,TRBV5-1,15,CASSLFPGGNTEAFF
TRBJ2-4,TRBV7-2,14,CASSRDRAENIQYF
TRBJ2-1,TRBV5-1,15,CASSSRSWLEDEQFF
TRBJ1-5,TRBV7-8,12,CASSSLFVPQHF
TRBJ1-2,TRBV5-1,15,CASSLLSGGGYGYTF
TRBJ1-1,TRBV11-2,13,CASSLDSITEAFF
TRBJ2-7,TRBV10-3,15,CAISEFDSSSYEQYF
TRBJ2-3,TRBV5-5,17,CASSLGRRLSSTDTQYF
TRBJ2-7,TRBV20-1,13,CSARGAGTYEQYF
TRBJ2-1,TRBV20-1,14,CSAGTGNSCNEQFF
TRBJ2-3,TRBV7-2,15,CASSLARPPTDTQYF
TRBJ2-6,TRBV5-6,17,CVSSMDRVESGANVLTF
TRBJ2-7,TRBV12-3/TRBV12-4,13,CASNLTGANEQYF
TRBJ1-1,TRBV25-1,17,CASSEPEGYGRQTEAFF
TRBJ2-3,TRBV12-3/TRBV12-4,16,CASSPYLTGLGDTQYF
TRBJ2-2,TRBV6-5,13,CASRYSDTGELFF
TRBJ2-3,TRBV7-2,16,CASSLLSGINTDTQYF
TRBJ2-5,TRBV5-1,17,CASSQTNPRDRGYEQYF
TRBJ2-3,TRBV4-2,13,CASSQDLWDTQYF
TRBJ2-1,TRBV10-1,15,CASSELRQGPNEQFF
TRBJ2-7,TRBV7-6,15,CASSLGKGGAYEQYF
TRBJ2-3,TRBV7-9,15,CASSFGDSFTDTQYF
TRBJ2-5,TRBV4-3,17,CASSHPRQGIVMETQYF
TRBJ2-1,TRBV6-2/TRBV6-3,13,CASHRDRGNEQFF
TRBJ2-7,TRBV20-1,13,CSARDGHTYEQYF
TRBJ2-7,TRBV6-6,12,CASWAGGYEQYF
TRBJ1-1,TRBV5-5,13,CASSLGTGGEAFF
TRBJ2-3,TRBV20-1,15,CSASSDWRPTDTQYF
TRBJ2-1,TRBV20-1,15,CSAGTSGRSYNEQFF
TRBJ2-7,TRBV6-5,16,CASSYSPSGLSYEQYF
TRBJ2-1,TRBV10-3,16,CAISESGGRASGEQFF
TRBJ1-1,TRBV29-1,8,CSAAEAFF
TRBJ2-7,TRBV29-1,13,CSVWASGSYEQYF
TRBJ2-3,TRBV20-1,15,CSARQYSTNTDTQYF
TRBJ2-2,TRBV9,16,CASSSLAGRGTGELFF
TRBJ2-5,TRBV6-5,14,CASSADRGGRTQYF
TRBJ2-7,TRBV5-1,13,CASSWTESYEQYF
TRBJ2-1,TRBV6-6,15,CASSSGGLPYNEQFF
TRBJ1-1,TRBV6-1,13,CASSAVSNTEAFF
TRBJ2-5,TRBV10-3,15,CAISEGSGGQETQYF
.,TRBV6-5,16,CASSYARTGRMGEQYF
TRBJ2-6,TRBV6-4,17,CASSYFATESGANVLTF
TRBJ2-5,TRBV20-1,14,CSARVGQGQETQYF
TRBJ1-5,TRBV12-3/TRBV12-4,14,CASSPQGADRPQHF
TRBJ2-3,TRBV20-1,11,CSAPGGDTQYF
TRBJ2-5,TRBV12-3/TRBV12-4,14,CASTGRTIQETQYF
TRBJ2-1,TRBV29-1,14,CSVGAGGLCNEQFF
TRBJ2-7,TRBV7-9,15,CASSFGGGGPETRYF
TRBJ2-1,TRBV3-1,19,CASSLMGVAGASSYNEQFF
TRBJ2-3,TRBV5-1,12,CASRHNRDTQYF
TRBJ2-1,TRBV7-9,15,CASSPPGTGWNEQFF
TRBJ2-1,TRBV6-5,12,CASRKRQNEQFF